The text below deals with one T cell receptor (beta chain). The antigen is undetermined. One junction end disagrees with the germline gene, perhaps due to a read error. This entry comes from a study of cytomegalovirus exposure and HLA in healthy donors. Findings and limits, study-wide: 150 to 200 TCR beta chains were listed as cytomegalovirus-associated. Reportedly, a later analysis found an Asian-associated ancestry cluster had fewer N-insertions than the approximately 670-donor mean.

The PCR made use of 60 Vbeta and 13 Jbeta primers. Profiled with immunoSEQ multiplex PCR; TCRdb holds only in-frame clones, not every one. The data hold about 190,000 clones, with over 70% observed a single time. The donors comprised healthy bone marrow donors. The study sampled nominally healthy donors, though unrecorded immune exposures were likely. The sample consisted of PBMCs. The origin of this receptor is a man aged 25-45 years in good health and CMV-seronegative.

The CDR3 loop is CACRQGPISGANGLTF. The CDR3 DNA reads TGTGCCTGCCGACAGGGCCCTATCTCTGGGGCCAACGGCCTGACTTTC. This rearrangement joins TRBV30 to TRBJ2-6; 7 nucleotides agree with TRBD1. The CDR3 is made up of 16 amino acids. Germline V gene lookup returns CDR1 GTSNPN and CDR2 SVGIG (reference sequence).